This T cell receptor (beta chain) was recorded in a study of shared clonotypes between healthy human individuals. Clones were read by immunoSEQ multiplex PCR, and TCRdb kept only the in-frame ones, dropping some. This table has about 2.4 million clones, 85% to 95% appearing once. Comment on this clone: Antigen specificity is unknown.

Per the germline V gene, CDR1 is SGHVS and CDR2 is FQNEAQ. Trimming stripped 0 bases from V and 8 bases from J, with 9 bases between. The CDR3 is made up of 13 amino acids. Findings of the study overall: Among donors, clonotype sharing was expected to be affected by sequencing depth.

This clonotype originated in a man in his late teens or twenties in good health. Sequencing input: naive CD4+ T cells sorted from blood. Described subset: CD45RA+ positively selected. This chain connects TRBV7-8 to TRBJ2-3, with D tentatively TRBD1 or TRBD2 (5 bases each). This CDR3 reads CASSLAGVATQYF. CDR3 DNA sequence: TGTGCCAGCAGCTTAGCGGGGGTTGCTACGCAGTATTTT.